These 7 T cell receptor beta chains originate from one sample sequenced in a study of blood T cell repertoires in COVID-19 (TCRdb year 2020). Preparation of the library involved the immunoSEQ multiplex PCR assay. TCRdb took over this immuneACCESS table, retaining in-frame rearrangements with V and J assigned. Such tables are incomplete; in checked studies, under half of the missing clones stem from an unresolved V gene, and the remainder is unexplained. Recorded for this sample are some 320,000 clones; more than 75% of them occurred a single time. The ten largest make up roughly 2.6% of the sample. Specimen: PBMCs or T cells enriched from blood (not recorded which). Receptor source: a man aged 55 to 70 who had recovered from COVID-19.

This rearrangement joins TRBV6-6 to TRBJ2-1; D is uncertain. The CDR3 sequence is 14 residues long. Trimming removed 7 bases at V and 0 bases at J, with 10 bases between. Germline V gene data show CDR1 as MNHNY and CDR2 as SVGAGI (reference sequence). The CDR3 sequence is CASMARSSYNEQFF. CDR3 nucleotides: TGTGCCAGCATGGCCCGAAGCTCCTACAATGAGCAGTTCTTC.

The gene calls are TRBV4-2 and TRBJ2-1; D gene unclear. V shed 3 bases and J shed 1 base, with 13 bases lying between them. CDR1 is LGHNA, CDR2 YNFKEQ, per germline. This CDR3 is 16 amino acids long. CDR3 in amino acids: CASSHGGRRSYNEQFF. The DNA of the CDR3 is TGTGCCAGCAGCCACGGTGGGCGCAGGTCCTACAATGAGCAGTTCTTC.

The CDR3 protein is CASSPPGAKPEKLFF. CDR3 sequence (DNA): TGTGCCAGCTCACCACCGGGGGCAAAACCTGAAAAACTGTTTTTT. V gene TRBV18 combines with J gene TRBJ1-4; maybe TRBD1 (6 bases). Trimming took off 0 bases at V and 7 bases at J, with 12 bases between the two ends. The CDR3 consists of 15 residues. Germline values: CDR1 KGHSH, CDR2 LQKENI.

V usage is TRBV19 and J usage is TRBJ2-2; D is perhaps TRBD2 (6 bases). Trimming cost V 7 bases and J 0 bases, with 12 bases left between them. The CDR3 consists of 15 residues. The V gene's germline CDR1 is LNHDA and CDR2 SQIVND (reference sequence). CDR3 DNA: TGTGCCAGTAAACCGGGACTTACGAACACCGGGGAGCTGTTTTTT. As protein: CASKPGLTNTGELFF.

The chain is built from TRBV29-1 and TRBJ2-1; 8 nucleotides match TRBD2. Trimming took 1 base from V and 9 from J; bases not matched to a gene: 5. Germline V gives CDR1 SQVTM, CDR2 ANQGSEA. The CDR3 extends over 13 amino acids. The CDR3 spells CSVEGTSFIEQFF. CDR3 sequence (DNA): TGCAGCGTTGAAGGGACTAGCTTCATTGAGCAGTTCTTC.

The V and J genes are TRBV18 and TRBJ1-2; weak D call: TRBD1 (6 bases). V lost 2 bases and J 4 bases, leaving 17 bases between the germline ends. CDR1 and CDR2 (germline): KGHSH, LQKENI. The CDR3 consists of 16 residues. The CDR3 coding sequence is TGTGCCAGCTCACCAGGTGGGAACAGGGTTGCCTATGGCTACACCTTC. It specifies CASSPGGNRVAYGYTF.

The gene calls are TRBV7-3 and TRBJ2-3; 9 bases fit TRBD2. This CDR3 has 16 residues. V lost 1 base, J lost 4 bases, and 6 bases stayed unmatched. Germline lookup yields CDR1 SGHTA and CDR2 FQGTGA. This chain's CDR3 is CASSLSAGGPPDTQYF. CDR3 DNA sequence: TGTGCCAGCAGCTTAAGTGCGGGGGGGCCCCCAGATACGCAGTATTTT.